Listed here are 3 T cell receptor beta chains from one sample, sequenced in a study of control samples from healthy donors and cancer patients. TCRdb's copy holds only in-frame clones and misses some; the assay was immunoSEQ multiplex PCR. The sample contains some 73,000 clones, about 95% of which appear only once. Sequences were obtained from blood. These TCRs come from a woman between 35 and 50 years old in good health.

The chain uses TRBV11-3 and TRBJ2-1, with D perhaps given as TRBD1 or TRBD2 (6 bases each). This CDR3 spans 13 amino acids. V dropped 5 bases and J dropped 7 bases, with 12 bases sitting between them. CDR1 SGHNT and CDR2 YENEEA come from the germline V gene. For the CDR3, the DNA is TGTGCCAGCAGCGCCGGAGGGGGAAATGAGCAGTTCTTC. Translating it yields CASSAGGGNEQFF.

The chain couples TRBV5-8 to TRBJ1-5, with D perhaps matching TRBD1 (5 bases). The CDR3 totals 15 residues. From germline, CDR1 is SGHTS and CDR2 YDEGEE. V lost 1 base and J 5 bases, leaving 13 bases between the germline ends. The CDR3 spells CASSLYWQGDQPQHF. In DNA, the CDR3 is TGTGCCAGCAGCTTGTACTGGCAGGGTGATCAGCCCCAGCATTTT.

The chain uses TRBV5-1 and TRBJ2-3; D is unresolved. The V and J ends lost 0 bases and 2 bases respectively, with 10 bases between them. The CDR3 has 15 residues. Germline V gives CDR1 SGHRS, CDR2 YFSETQ. The CDR3: CASSLGVAFTDTQYF. The CDR3 DNA is TGCGCCAGCAGCTTGGGTGTGGCTTTCACAGATACGCAGTATTTT. Full variable domain (rest looked up from reference TRBV5-1 and TRBJ2-3): KAGVTQTPRYLIKTRGQQVTLSCSPISGHRSVSWYQQTPGQGLQFLFEYFSETQRNKGNFPGRFSGRQFSNSRSEMNVSTLELGDSALYLCASSLGVAFTDTQYFGPGTRLTVL.